This entry lists 19 T cell receptor beta chains sequenced from one sample in a study of cytomegalovirus exposure and HLA in healthy donors. The PCR ran on 60 Vbeta and 13 Jbeta primers. Using immunoSEQ multiplex PCR, the repertoire was profiled, and TCRdb retains in-frame clones only, with some absent. The sample holds roughly 170,000 clones, approximately 75% seen once. The source material was PBMCs. These TCRs come from a girl between 10 and 17 years old in good health and CMV-seronegative.

CDR3 loop: CASSNPGQEVDQPQHF. For the CDR3, the DNA is TGTGCCAGCAGCAACCCGGGACAGGAGGTGGATCAGCCCCAGCATTTT. This chain connects TRBV21-1 to TRBJ1-5; no DNA check was done on the table's D call, TRBD1. TRBV21-1 is a listed pseudogene. The CDR3 sequence is 16 residues long.

The rearrangement uses TRBV7-2 and TRBJ2-7; 13 bases are a match to TRBD2. Germline-derived CDR1 and CDR2 are SGHTA and FQGNSA. This CDR3 comprises 15 residues. V shed 4 bases and J 2 bases; nucleotides not matched to a gene: 2. The CDR3 DNA is TGTGCCAGCAGCTGGGGACTAGCGGGGACCTACGAGCAGTACTTC. Amino acid sequence: CASSWGLAGTYEQYF.

This clone showed up just a few times. The chain carries TRBV29-1 and TRBJ2-1; D perhaps matches TRBD1 (5 bases). The CDR3 is made up of 13 amino acids. CDR1 is SQVTM and CDR2 is ANQGSEA in the germline V gene. V lost 6 bases and J lost 2, with 11 bases in between. This chain's CDR3 is CSVIRVTYNEQFF. CDR3 bases: TGCAGCGTAATCAGGGTCACCTACAATGAGCAGTTCTTC.

The V and J genes are TRBV6-1 and TRBJ2-5; D is ambiguous. The CDR3 runs to 13 residues. CDR1 is MNHNS, CDR2 SASEGT, per germline. V lost 6 bases to trimming and J lost 5 bases, with 13 bases between them. CDR3 sequence reads: CASSVLYGETQYF. For the CDR3, the DNA is TGTGCCAGCAGCGTACTATACGGTGAGACCCAGTACTTC.

This sequence joins TRBV5-5 and TRBJ1-1; D may be TRBD1 (6 bases). The CDR3 runs 14 residues. Germline V gene lookup returns CDR1 SGHKS and CDR2 YYEKEE (reference sequence). V lost 0 bases to trimming and J lost 4 bases, with 10 bases between them. DNA of the CDR3: TGTGCCAGCAGCTTGGGGCAGGGGATCACTGAAGCTTTCTTT. Translation gives CASSLGQGITEAFF. Drawing the rest from reference TRBV5-5 and TRBJ1-1, the complete variable domain is DAGVTQSPTHLIKTRGQQVTLRCSPISGHKSVSWYQQVLGQGPQFIFQYYEKEERGRGNFPDRFSARQFPNYSSELNVNALLLGDSALYLCASSLGQGITEAFFGQGTRLTVV.

The V gene is TRBV6-5, the J gene TRBJ1-2; unclear D gene. Germline CDR1 reads MNHEY; CDR2 reads SVGAGI. This CDR3 is built from 13 residues. V was pared by 6 bases and J by 8 bases, with 16 bases between. The CDR3 reads CASSNLAGWGYTF. The CDR3 DNA follows: TGTGCCAGCAGCAACCTTGCCGGGTGGGGCTACACCTTC.

The rearrangement joins TRBV7-7 to TRBJ2-5; TRBD2 is a possible D gene (5 bases). Germline CDR1 SSHAT, CDR2 FNYEAQ (reference sequence). Deletions cut 2 bases from V and 3 bases from J, with 7 bases between. This CDR3 is built from 13 residues. The CDR3 DNA follows: TGTGCCAGCAGCTTACAGGAGGAAGAGACCCAGTACTTC. Residues: CASSLQEEETQYF.

This clone was recorded only once. The V and J genes are TRBV2 and TRBJ2-7, with D possibly being TRBD2 (6 bases). Trimming removed 2 bases from V and 1 base from J, with 12 bases in between. This CDR3 has 15 amino acids. Germline lookup yields CDR1 SNHLY and CDR2 FYNNEI. CDR3 protein: CASSETRDGSYEQYF. In DNA form, the CDR3 reads TGTGCCAGCAGTGAAACGCGGGACGGGTCCTACGAGCAGTACTTC.

The chain combines TRBV13 with TRBJ2-3; TRBD2 is a possible D gene (6 bases). CDR1 and CDR2 from the germline V gene are PRHDT and FYEKMQ (reference sequence). CDR3 length: 14 amino acids. The germline V and J ends were trimmed by 5 bases and 0 bases, with 9 bases remaining between them. CDR3 loop: CASSPSVSTDTQYF. The DNA for the CDR3 is TGTGCCAGCAGCCCTAGCGTTAGCACAGATACGCAGTATTTT.

The rearrangement links TRBV13 to TRBJ1-6, with D possibly TRBD1 on 6 matching bases. The germline gives CDR1 PRHDT, CDR2 FYEKMQ (reference sequence). The CDR3 is 14 residues long. Trimming cost V 9 bases and J 0 bases, with 9 bases left between them. The CDR3 DNA follows: TGTGCCAGTGGACAGTACTCCTATAATTCACCCCTCCACTTT. It is translated as CASGQYSYNSPLHF. The variable domain in full, with the rest retrieved from reference TRBV13 and TRBJ1-6, is AAGVIQSPRHLIKEKRETATLKCYPIPRHDTVYWYQQGPGQDPQFLISFYEKMQSDKGSIPDRFSAQQFSDYHSELNMSSLELGDSALYFCASGQYSYNSPLHFGNGTRLTVT.

Points on this clone: Its ends do not fully match the called genes, so a read error is possible. V is TRBV7-3 and J is TRBJ2-7; TRBD1 aligns across 8 bases. Germline loops: CDR1 SGHTA, CDR2 FQGTGA. The CDR3 sequence is 13 residues long. In DNA, the CDR3 is TGTGCCAGCAGCGTAACAGGGGGCTACGAGCAGTACTTC. Translated: CASSVTGGYEQYF. Using reference TRBV7-3 and TRBJ2-7 for the parts outside the CDR3, the full variable domain is GAGVSQTPSNKVTEKGKYVELRCDPISGHTALYWYRQSLGQGPEFLIYFQGTGAADDSGLPNDRFFAVRPEGSVSTLKIQRTERGDSAVYLCASSVTGGYEQYFGPGTRLTVT.

The chain recombines TRBV11-2 with TRBJ2-1; TRBD2 aligns across 11 bases. CDR1 and CDR2 from the germline V gene are SGHAT and FQNNGV. After removal of 8 bases from V and 9 bases from J, the junction contained 12 bases not matched to a gene. The CDR3 extends over 15 amino acids. The CDR3: CASSPGLAVLGEQFF. DNA of the CDR3: TGTGCCAGCTCTCCGGGACTAGCGGTTCTTGGTGAGCAGTTCTTC.

This clone was picked up one time. This chain joins TRBV7-9 and TRBJ1-2, with 10 positions matching TRBD1. The CDR3 is 15 residues long. The V segment lost 5 bases and the J segment 2 bases; nucleotides outside the gene matches: 5. CDR1 and CDR2 (germline): SEHNR, FQNEAQ (reference sequence). The CDR3 reads CASSPKGQGNYGYTF. DNA for the CDR3: TGTGCCAGCAGCCCAAAGGGACAGGGGAACTATGGCTACACCTTC.

The chain employs TRBV5-5 and TRBJ1-1; 9 nucleotides agree with TRBD1. The CDR3 has 15 residues. V dropped 4 bases and J dropped 4; count of bases not matched to a gene: 8. Germline V gene data show CDR1 as SGHKS and CDR2 as YYEKEE (reference sequence). The CDR3 nucleotides are TGTGCCAGCAGCCCCGGGACAGGGAGGCCCACTGAAGCTTTCTTT. Its protein is CASSPGTGRPTEAFF.

The table lists this clone with a few counts. The chain links TRBV5-6 to TRBJ1-1, with D hard to call. CDR1 and CDR2 (germline): SGHDT, YYEEEE. The CDR3 runs 15 residues. Trimming stripped 0 bases from V and 5 bases from J, with 14 bases between. The CDR3 loop reads CASSLAYLRGTEAFF. CDR3 bases: TGTGCCAGCAGCTTGGCCTACCTGAGAGGGACTGAAGCTTTCTTT.

The V and J genes are TRBV23-1 and TRBJ1-4; TRBD1 might be the D (5 bases). TRBV23-1 belongs to the ORF category, with a function that is uncertain. V dropped 4 bases and J dropped 5 bases, with 17 bases sitting between them. This CDR3 is 16 amino acids long. CDR3 in DNA: TGCGCCAGCAGTCGCGTCAAAGACAGTGGGAATGAAAAACTGTTTTTT. This codes for CASSRVKDSGNEKLFF.

The V call is TRBV19, the J call TRBJ2-3; TRBD2 matches at 7 bases. Germline CDR1 is LNHDA and CDR2 is SQIVND (reference sequence). V trimming: 9 bases; J trimming: 0 bases; junction bases outside the gene matches: 12. This CDR3 is built from 16 residues. Written as DNA, the CDR3 is TGTGCCAGCCGAGGGGCTAGCGGCCCTAGCACAGATACGCAGTATTTT. It translates to CASRGASGPSTDTQYF. Complete variable domain (other parts from reference TRBV19 and TRBJ2-3): DGGITQSPKYLFRKEGQNVTLSCEQNLNHDAMYWYRQDPGQGLRLIYYSQIVNDFQKGDIAEGYSVSREKKESFPLTVTSAQKNPTAFYLCASRGASGPSTDTQYFGPGTRLTVL.

The chain recombines TRBV25-1 with TRBJ1-1, with 7 bases fitting TRBD1. The CDR3 loop spans 12 amino acids. V trimming: 7 bases; J trimming: 4 bases; junction bases outside the gene matches: 3. Looked up from germline, CDR1 is MGHDK and CDR2 is SYGVNS. CDR3 amino acids: CASKGGTTEAFF. The DNA of the CDR3 is TGTGCCAGCAAAGGGGGCACCACTGAAGCTTTCTTT.

This sequence joins TRBV9 and TRBJ1-3; D gene unclear. V shed 4 bases and J shed 0 bases, with 11 bases lying between them. The CDR3 loop spans 15 amino acids. Looked up from germline, CDR1 is SGDLS and CDR2 is YYNGEE. CDR3 coding DNA: TGTGCCAGCAGCTTCTCTACAGTCTCTGGAAACACCATATATTTT. It encodes CASSFSTVSGNTIYF.